This is a list of T cell receptor beta chains from one sample in a study of PD-1 blockade in classical Hodgkin lymphoma. Only in-frame clones appear in the TCRdb table, and some are missing; sequencing was by immunoSEQ multiplex PCR. In the table there are 90,000 to 110,000 clones, roughly nine tenths of which are singletons. The sample was peripheral blood mononuclear cells (PBMCs), taken before the fourth cycle of nivolumab. The receptors were sampled from a human donor with classical Hodgkin lymphoma. Each CDR3 is given with its conserved first and last residue. The D gene is left open where the match is weak. Size values are once, few and many counts, or a class for expanded clones, and some rows have none.

abundance	v_gene	d_gene	j_gene	CDR3aa	CDR3nt
-	TRBV4-2	TRBD2	TRBJ2-1	CASSQDWLAEGLNEQFF	TGTGCCAGCAGCCAAGATTGGCTAGCGGAGGGCTTGAATGAGCAGTTCTTC
-	TRBV15	-	TRBJ1-4	CATSRDLGGLREKLFF	TGTGCCACCAGCAGAGATCTGGGGGGATTACGGGAAAAACTGTTTTTT
once	TRBV27	-	TRBJ1-5	CASSSANQPQHF	TGTGCCAGCAGTTCAGCCAATCAGCCCCAGCATTTT
-	TRBV14	TRBD2	TRBJ2-1	CASSQGLAGAGEQFF	TGTGCCAGCAGCCAAGGACTAGCGGGAGCGGGTGAGCAGTTCTTC
-	TRBV11-3	-	TRBJ2-7	CASSLTWVEQYF	TGTGCCAGCAGCTTAACATGGGTTGAGCAGTACTTC
-	TRBV2	TRBD1	TRBJ2-1	CASKELTGGHNEQFF	TGTGCCAGCAAAGAGTTGACAGGGGGACACAATGAGCAGTTCTTC
-	TRBV7-2	-	TRBJ2-3	CASSPLLDSSNTQYF	TGTGCCAGCAGTCCCCTCCTGGACTCATCAAATACGCAGTATTTT
-	TRBV5-5	TRBD1	TRBJ2-7	CASSFRDRSGEQYF	TGTGCCAGCAGCTTTAGGGACAGATCCGGTGAGCAGTACTTC
-	TRBV18	-	TRBJ1-2	CASSDRYGTSYGYTF	TGTGCCAGCTCCGACAGGTACGGAACATCCTATGGCTACACCTTC
-	TRBV11-3	-	TRBJ2-1	CASSLDLGSYNEQFF	TGTGCCAGCAGCTTAGATCTCGGCAGCTACAATGAGCAGTTCTTC
-	TRBV11-2	-	TRBJ2-7	CASSTPRVSVYEQYF	TGTGCCAGCAGCACCCCCAGGGTGTCTGTATACGAGCAGTACTTC
-	TRBV4-1	-	TRBJ2-5	CASSQAQKETQYF	TGCGCCAGCAGCCAAGCCCAGAAAGAGACCCAGTACTTC
-	TRBV18	-	TRBJ1-1	CASSQTISAVYGTEAFF	TGTGCCAGCTCACAAACTATATCAGCAGTCTACGGAACTGAAGCTTTCTTT
few	TRBV2	-	TRBJ2-1	CASSDPLGTNYNEQFF	TGTGCCAGCAGTGACCCCCTCGGGACGAATTACAATGAGCAGTTCTTC
-	TRBV27	-	TRBJ2-7	CASSFTSGVGEQYF	TGTGCCAGCAGTTTTACGTCAGGGGTGGGCGAGCAGTACTTC
-	TRBV30	-	TRBJ1-3	CAWSVRAASGNTIYF	TGTGCCTGGAGTGTACGGGCAGCCTCTGGAAACACCATATATTTT
-	TRBV6-5	-	TRBJ2-1	CASSYSERRDNEQFF	TGTGCCAGCAGTTACTCGGAGCGGAGAGACAATGAGCAGTTCTTC
-	TRBV6-1	TRBD1	TRBJ1-1	CASSEQGGNTEAFF	TGTGCCAGCAGTGAACAGGGGGGGAACACTGAAGCTTTCTTT
-	TRBV6-5	TRBD1	TRBJ1-2	CASSSLGQDPNYGYTF	TGTGCCAGCAGTTCACTCGGACAGGACCCTAACTATGGCTACACCTTC
once	TRBV27	-	TRBJ2-3	CASSAPRLANTQYF	TGTGCCAGCAGTGCTCCCCGACTGGCAAATACGCAGTATTTT
-	TRBV28	TRBD2	TRBJ2-3	CATRGQLAGGPNTDTQYF	TGTGCCACCAGGGGGCAACTAGCGGGAGGGCCGAACACAGATACGCAGTATTTT
-	TRBV27	TRBD2	TRBJ2-7	CASSFLTSGRAAYEQYF	TGTGCCAGCAGTTTCCTTACTAGCGGGAGGGCCGCCTACGAGCAGTACTTC
-	TRBV19	-	TRBJ2-3	CASSGWDSTTDTQYF	TGTGCCAGTAGTGGCTGGGACTCAACCACAGATACGCAGTATTTT
-	TRBV7-2	TRBD2	TRBJ2-1	CASSFLAGGINEQFF	TGTGCCAGCAGCTTTCTAGCGGGAGGGATCAATGAGCAGTTCTTC
-	TRBV7-2	-	TRBJ1-2	CASSPSAGWNGYTF	TGTGCCAGCAGCCCGAGCGCCGGGTGGAATGGCTACACCTTC
-	TRBV10-3	TRBD2	TRBJ2-3	CAISVREGPDTQYF	TGTGCCATCAGTGTGCGGGAGGGCCCAGATACGCAGTATTTT
-	TRBV28	-	TRBJ1-3	CASSLPSLESGNTIYF	TGTGCCAGCAGTCTCCCGTCTCTTGAATCTGGAAACACCATATATTTT
-	TRBV28	-	TRBJ1-5	CASSLDGGAGQPQHF	TGTGCCAGCAGTTTAGACGGCGGCGCCGGTCAGCCCCAGCATTTT
-	TRBV4-1	-	TRBJ2-1	CASSPQGTYNEQFF	TGCGCCAGCAGCCCCCAGGGGACCTACAATGAGCAGTTCTTC
-	TRBV5-6	-	TRBJ2-7	CASSSGVPSPEQYF	TGTGCCAGCAGCTCCGGAGTACCCAGCCCCGAGCAGTACTTC
-	TRBV19	TRBD2	TRBJ2-1	CASSEREFTYNEQFF	TGTGCCAGTAGCGAGCGGGAGTTCACCTACAATGAGCAGTTCTTC
-	TRBV27	TRBD2	TRBJ2-3	CASTPFGRAATDTQYF	TGTGCCAGCACCCCTTTCGGGAGGGCCGCCACAGATACGCAGTATTTT
-	TRBV18	TRBD1	TRBJ1-2	CASSRGQGRDGLHYTF	TGTGCCAGCTCAAGGGGGCAGGGAAGAGATGGGTTGCACTACACCTTC
-	TRBV18	TRBD1	TRBJ2-5	CASSLQRAGQGYRETQYF	TGTGCCAGCTCCCTCCAGCGTGCGGGACAGGGGTACCGTGAGACCCAGTACTTC
-	TRBV4-3	-	TRBJ1-1	CASSQDLERERSTEAFF	TGCGCCAGCAGCCAAGATCTAGAGAGGGAAAGGAGCACTGAAGCTTTCTTT
-	TRBV11-2	TRBD1	TRBJ2-1	CASSLGSWTGSSEQFF	TGTGCCAGCAGCTTAGGGTCCTGGACAGGGAGTAGTGAGCAGTTCTTC
-	TRBV6-5	-	TRBJ1-1	CASSYQKNTEAFF	TGTGCCAGCAGTTATCAGAAGAACACTGAAGCTTTCTTT
-	TRBV5-1	-	TRBJ2-5	CASSLAREQETQYF	TGCGCCAGCAGCTTGGCCCGCGAACAAGAGACCCAGTACTTC
-	TRBV14	-	TRBJ1-4	CASSQGRWDGNEKLFF	TGTGCCAGCAGCCAAGGAAGGTGGGACGGGAATGAAAAACTGTTTTTT
-	TRBV27	TRBD1	TRBJ1-4	CASRYLTQGTEKLFF	TGTGCCAGCAGATACCTAACACAGGGGACGGAGAAACTGTTTTTT
-	TRBV15	-	TRBJ1-2	CATSRYGSGDYNYGYTF	TGTGCCACCAGCAGGTATGGATCAGGCGATTATAACTATGGCTACACCTTC
once	TRBV7-6	-	TRBJ1-2	CASSVVGRRGYTF	TGTGCCAGCAGCGTCGTGGGGCGGCGTGGCTACACCTTC
-	TRBV30	TRBD2	TRBJ2-1	CAWSVQSRLAGEGEQFF	TGTGCCTGGAGTGTACAAAGTCGACTAGCGGGAGAGGGTGAGCAGTTCTTC
-	TRBV7-2	-	TRBJ2-7	CASSLYTSSSSGEQYF	TGTGCCAGCAGCTTATATACTAGCAGTTCGTCGGGCGAGCAGTACTTC
-	TRBV29-1	-	TRBJ1-1	CSTRVGVAEAFF	TGCAGCACCCGCGTGGGGGTTGCTGAAGCTTTCTTT
-	TRBV11-2	-	TRBJ2-7	CASSFLQSYEQYF	TGTGCCAGCAGCTTCCTACAGTCCTACGAGCAGTACTTC
-	TRBV7-9	-	TRBJ2-1	CASSQARENEQFF	TGTGCCAGCAGTCAAGCCAGGGAAAATGAGCAGTTCTTC
-	TRBV6-4	-	TRBJ1-1	CASSDQAGEAEAFF	TGTGCCAGCAGTGACCAGGCAGGGGAGGCTGAAGCTTTCTTT
once	TRBV5-6	TRBD1	TRBJ1-2	CASSPAGQRYGYTF	TGTGCCAGCAGCCCGGCGGGACAGAGATATGGCTACACCTTC
-	TRBV7-9	-	TRBJ1-3	CASSPRGFSGNTIYF	TGTGCCAGCAGCCCCAGGGGTTTCTCTGGAAACACCATATATTTT
-	TRBV18	-	TRBJ2-3	CASSRALGDTDTQYF	TGTGCCAGCTCTCGAGCCCTAGGGGACACAGATACGCAGTATTTT
-	TRBV7-9	-	TRBJ2-7	CASSLEQVLTEQYF	TGTGCCAGCAGCTTAGAACAGGTTTTGACCGAGCAGTACTTC
-	TRBV2	-	TRBJ2-1	CASSETVIAYNEQFF	TGTGCCAGCAGCGAAACAGTTATCGCCTACAATGAGCAGTTCTTC